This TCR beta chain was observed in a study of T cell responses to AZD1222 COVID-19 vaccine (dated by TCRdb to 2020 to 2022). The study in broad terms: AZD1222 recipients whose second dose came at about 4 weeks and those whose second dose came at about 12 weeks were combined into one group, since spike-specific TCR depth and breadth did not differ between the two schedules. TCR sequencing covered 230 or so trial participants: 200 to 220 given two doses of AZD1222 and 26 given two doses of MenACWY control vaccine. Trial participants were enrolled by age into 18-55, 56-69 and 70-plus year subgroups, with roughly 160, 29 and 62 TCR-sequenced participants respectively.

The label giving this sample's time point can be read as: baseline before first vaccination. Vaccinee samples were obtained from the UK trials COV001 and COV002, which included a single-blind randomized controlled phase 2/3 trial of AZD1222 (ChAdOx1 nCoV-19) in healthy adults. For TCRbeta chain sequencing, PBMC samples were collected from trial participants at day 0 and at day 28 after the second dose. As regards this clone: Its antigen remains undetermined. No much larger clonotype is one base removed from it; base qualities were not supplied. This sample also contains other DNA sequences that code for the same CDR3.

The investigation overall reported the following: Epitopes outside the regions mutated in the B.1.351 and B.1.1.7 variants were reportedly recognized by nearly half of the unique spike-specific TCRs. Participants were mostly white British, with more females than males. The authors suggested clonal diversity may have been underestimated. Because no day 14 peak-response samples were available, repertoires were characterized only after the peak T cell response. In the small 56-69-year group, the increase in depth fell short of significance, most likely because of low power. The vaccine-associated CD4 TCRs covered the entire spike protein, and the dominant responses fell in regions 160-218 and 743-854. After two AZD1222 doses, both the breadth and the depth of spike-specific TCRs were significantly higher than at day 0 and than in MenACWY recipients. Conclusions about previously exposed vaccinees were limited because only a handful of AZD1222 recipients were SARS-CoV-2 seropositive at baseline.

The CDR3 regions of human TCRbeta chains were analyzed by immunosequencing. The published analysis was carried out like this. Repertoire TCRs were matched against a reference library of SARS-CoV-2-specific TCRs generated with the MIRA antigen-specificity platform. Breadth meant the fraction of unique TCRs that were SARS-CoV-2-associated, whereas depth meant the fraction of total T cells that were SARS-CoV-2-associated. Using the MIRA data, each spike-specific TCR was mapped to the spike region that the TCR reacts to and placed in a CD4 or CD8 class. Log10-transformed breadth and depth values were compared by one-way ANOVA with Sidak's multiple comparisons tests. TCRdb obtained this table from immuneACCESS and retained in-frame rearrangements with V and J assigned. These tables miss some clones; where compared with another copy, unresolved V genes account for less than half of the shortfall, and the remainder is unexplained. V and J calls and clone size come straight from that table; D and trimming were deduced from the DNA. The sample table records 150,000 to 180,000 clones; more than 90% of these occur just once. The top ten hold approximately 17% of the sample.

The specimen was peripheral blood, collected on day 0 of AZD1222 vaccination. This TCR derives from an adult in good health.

The CDR3 region has the sequence CASSLGQGGEKLFF. The bases read TGTGCCAGCAGCTTAGGACAGGGAGGGGAAAAACTGTTTTTT. This sequence uses TRBV7-9 and TRBJ1-4, and 7 bases in between align with TRBD1. The germline V gene (reference sequence) specifies SEHNR as CDR1 and FQNEAQ as CDR2. At the junction V is shortened by 1 base and J by 8 bases; bases outside the gene matches: 4. From the cysteine through the phenylalanine, the CDR3 covers 14 amino acids. Only the CDR3 DNA is retained, 42 bases long and in frame from the first base.